This TCR beta chain was identified during a study of T cell clonotyping in hematopoietic cell transplantation. Notes on the study in general: Broader posttransplant TCR repertoire diversity was predicted by graft donor and pretransplant recipient Inverse Simpson Index values.

Assay used: immunoSEQ multiplex PCR; TCRdb lists only in-frame clones, some missing. The repertoire has about 29,000 clones, roughly 92% of them found once; the top ten carry approximately 11%. This clone has just one count. Its cognate antigen is unknown. The source was PBMCs, collected 100 days after allogeneic stem cell transplant. This receptor was taken from a female patient in her fifties or sixties who had an allogeneic stem cell transplant from a related donor, so the T cells may come from the graft donor. Some clones in this sample may be carry-over from other donors' samples.

As DNA, the CDR3 is TGCGCCAGCAGTGAGCGGGGCGACAATGAGCAGTTCTTC. This codes for CASSERGDNEQFF. The chain recombines TRBV10-2 with TRBJ2-1; D possibly uses TRBD1 or TRBD2 (5 bases each). Germline CDR1 reads WSHSY; CDR2 reads SAAADI. Trimming pared 2 bases from V and 5 bases from J, leaving 7 bases between. The CDR3 is 13 residues long.